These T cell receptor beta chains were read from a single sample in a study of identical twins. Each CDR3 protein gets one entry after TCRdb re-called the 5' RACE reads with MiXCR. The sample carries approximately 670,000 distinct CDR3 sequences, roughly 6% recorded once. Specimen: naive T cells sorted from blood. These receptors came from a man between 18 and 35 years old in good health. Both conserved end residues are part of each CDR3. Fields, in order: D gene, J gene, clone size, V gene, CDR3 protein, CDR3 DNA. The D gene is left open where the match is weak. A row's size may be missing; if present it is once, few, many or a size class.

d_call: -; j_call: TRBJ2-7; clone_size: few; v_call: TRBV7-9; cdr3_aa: CASSSRLGFEQYF; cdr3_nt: TGTGCCAGCAGCTCGAGACTAGGTTTCGAGCAGTACTTC
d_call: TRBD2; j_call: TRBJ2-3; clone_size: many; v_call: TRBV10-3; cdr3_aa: CAISAFASGNVRDTQYF; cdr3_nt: TGTGCCATCAGTGCCTTCGCTAGCGGGAATGTGAGAGATACGCAGTATTTT
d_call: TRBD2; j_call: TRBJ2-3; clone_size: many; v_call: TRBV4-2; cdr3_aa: CASSVTSGSWGEDTQYF; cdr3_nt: TGTGCCAGCAGCGTCACTAGCGGGAGCTGGGGGGAAGATACGCAGTATTTT
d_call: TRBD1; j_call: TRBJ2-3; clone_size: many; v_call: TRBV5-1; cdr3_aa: CASVKRTGKANPSTDTQYF; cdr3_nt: TGCGCCAGCGTGAAAAGGACAGGGAAGGCAAATCCTAGCACAGATACGCAGTATTTT
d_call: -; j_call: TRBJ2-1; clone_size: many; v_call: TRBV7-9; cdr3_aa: CASSLDVNGEQFF; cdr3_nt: TGTGCCAGCAGCTTAGATGTTAACGGAGAGCAGTTCTTC
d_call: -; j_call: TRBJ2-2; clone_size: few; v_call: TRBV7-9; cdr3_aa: CASRSRVGLQDTGELFF; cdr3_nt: TGTGCCAGCAGGAGTCGGGTCGGGCTTCAGGACACCGGGGAGCTGTTTTTT
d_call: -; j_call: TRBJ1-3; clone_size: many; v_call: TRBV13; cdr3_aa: CASSRHGNTIYF; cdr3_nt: TGTGCCAGCAGCCGCCATGGAAACACCATATATTTT
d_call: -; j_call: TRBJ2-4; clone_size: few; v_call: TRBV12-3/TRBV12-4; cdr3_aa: CASNPGVSKNIQYF; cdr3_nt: TGTGCCAGCAACCCGGGGGTTAGCAAAAACATTCAGTACTTC
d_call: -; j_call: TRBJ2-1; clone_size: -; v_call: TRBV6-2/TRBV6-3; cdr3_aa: CASSTIYEQFF; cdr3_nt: TGTGCCAGCAGTACGATCTATGAGCAGTTCTTC
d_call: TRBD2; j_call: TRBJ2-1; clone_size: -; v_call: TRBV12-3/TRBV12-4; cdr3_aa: CASSSHLASGSSNEQFF; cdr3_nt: TGTGCCAGCAGTTCCCATCTTGCTAGCGGGAGTAGCAATGAGCAGTTCTTC
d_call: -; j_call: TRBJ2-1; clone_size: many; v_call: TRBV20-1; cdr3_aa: CSALKTGTLNEQFF; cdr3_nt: TGCAGTGCCCTAAAGACCGGGACTCTCAATGAGCAGTTCTTC
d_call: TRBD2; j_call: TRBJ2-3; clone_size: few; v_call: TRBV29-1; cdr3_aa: CSVEGLAGDTQYF; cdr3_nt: TGCAGCGTTGAAGGACTAGCGGGAGATACGCAGTATTTT
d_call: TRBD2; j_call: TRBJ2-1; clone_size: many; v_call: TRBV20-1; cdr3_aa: CSVSGSVNEQFF; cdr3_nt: TGCAGTGTTAGCGGGAGTGTCAATGAGCAGTTCTTC
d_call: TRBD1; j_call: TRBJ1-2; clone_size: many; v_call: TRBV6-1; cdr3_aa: CASSINRDRISYTF; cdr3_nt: TGTGCCAGCAGTATAAACCGGGACAGGATAAGCTACACCTTC
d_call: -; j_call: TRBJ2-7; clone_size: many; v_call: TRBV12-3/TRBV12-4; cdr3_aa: CASSLAGERSYEQYF; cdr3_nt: TGTGCCAGCAGTTTAGCAGGGGAAAGAAGCTACGAGCAGTACTTC
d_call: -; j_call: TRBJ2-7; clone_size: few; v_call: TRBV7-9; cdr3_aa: CASSLLTYEQYF; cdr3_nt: TGTGCCAGCAGCTTATTGACCTACGAGCAGTACTTC
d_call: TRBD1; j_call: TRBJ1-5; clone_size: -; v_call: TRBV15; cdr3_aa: CATSRGEDRDRNQPQHF; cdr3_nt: TGTGCCACCAGCAGAGGCGAGGACAGGGACCGCAATCAGCCCCAGCATTTT
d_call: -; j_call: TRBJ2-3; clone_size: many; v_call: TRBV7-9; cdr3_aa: CANPPGPSTDTQYF; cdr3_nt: TGTGCCAACCCCCCCGGACCTAGCACAGATACGCAGTATTTT
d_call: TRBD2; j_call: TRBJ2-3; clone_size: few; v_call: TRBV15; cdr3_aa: CATSRDRLTSGTDTQYF; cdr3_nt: TGTGCCACCAGCAGAGATCGATTAACTAGCGGCACAGATACGCAGTATTTT
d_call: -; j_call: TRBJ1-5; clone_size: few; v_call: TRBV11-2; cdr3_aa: CASSLVGGSGGFGNQPQHF; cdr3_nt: TGTGCCAGCAGCTTAGTCGGGGGGTCGGGTGGATTCGGTAATCAGCCCCAGCATTTT
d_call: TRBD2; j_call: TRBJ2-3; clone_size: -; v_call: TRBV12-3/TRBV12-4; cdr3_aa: CASSLARSGKNTDTQYF; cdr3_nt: TGTGCCAGCAGTTTAGCGCGTAGCGGGAAAAACACAGATACGCAGTATTTT
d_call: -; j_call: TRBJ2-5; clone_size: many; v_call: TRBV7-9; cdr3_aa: CASSSSPGEETQYF; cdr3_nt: TGTGCCAGCAGCTCCTCCCCCGGGGAAGAGACCCAGTACTTC
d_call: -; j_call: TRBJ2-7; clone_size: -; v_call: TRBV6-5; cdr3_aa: CASSYSTQGRLSSYEQYF; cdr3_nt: TGTGCCAGCAGTTACTCGACACAGGGGAGGCTCTCCTCCTACGAGCAGTACTTC
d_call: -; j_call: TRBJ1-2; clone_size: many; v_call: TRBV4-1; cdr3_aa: CASSRAGGADGYTF; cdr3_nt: TGCGCCAGCAGCCGTGCCGGGGGCGCGGATGGCTACACCTTC
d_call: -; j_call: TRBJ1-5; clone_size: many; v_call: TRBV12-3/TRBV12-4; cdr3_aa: CASSLTRQPQHF; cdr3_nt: TGTGCCAGCAGTTTAACAAGGCAGCCCCAGCATTTT
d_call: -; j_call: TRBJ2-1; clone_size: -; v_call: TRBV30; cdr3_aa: CAWADPSFPYNEQFF; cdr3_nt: TGTGCCTGGGCCGATCCTAGTTTCCCCTACAATGAGCAGTTCTTC
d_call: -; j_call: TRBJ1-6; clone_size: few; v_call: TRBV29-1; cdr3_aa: CSVQSWGPDSPLHF; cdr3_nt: TGCAGCGTTCAGTCTTGGGGGCCGGATTCACCCCTCCACTTT
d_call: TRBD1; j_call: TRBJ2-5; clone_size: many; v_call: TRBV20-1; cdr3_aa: CSARDDRGMETQYF; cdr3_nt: TGCAGTGCTAGGGACGACAGGGGGATGGAGACCCAGTACTTC
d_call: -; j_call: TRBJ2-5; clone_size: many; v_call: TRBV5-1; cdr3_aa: CASSFGLTFQETQYF; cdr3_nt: TGCGCCAGCAGCTTTGGACTGACCTTTCAAGAGACCCAGTACTTC
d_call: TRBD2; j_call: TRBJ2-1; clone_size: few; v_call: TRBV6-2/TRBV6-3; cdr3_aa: CASSYSFLAGGPTYNEQFF; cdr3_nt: TGTGCCAGCAGTTACTCGTTCCTAGCGGGAGGCCCCACTTACAATGAGCAGTTCTTC
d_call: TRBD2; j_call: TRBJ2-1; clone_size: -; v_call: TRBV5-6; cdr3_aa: CASIQREGRANEQFF; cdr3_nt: TGTGCCAGCATCCAACGGGAGGGCCGGGCCAATGAGCAGTTCTTC
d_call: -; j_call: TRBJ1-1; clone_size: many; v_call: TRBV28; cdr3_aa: CASLPPAYTEAFF; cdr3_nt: TGTGCCAGCTTGCCCCCCGCGTACACTGAAGCTTTCTTT
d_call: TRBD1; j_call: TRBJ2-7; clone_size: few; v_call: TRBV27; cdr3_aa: CASRRTGQSSYEQYF; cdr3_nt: TGTGCCAGCAGGCGAACGGGACAGAGCTCCTACGAGCAGTACTTC
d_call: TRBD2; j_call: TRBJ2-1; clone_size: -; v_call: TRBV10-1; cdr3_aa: CASSQGLAGWDEQFF; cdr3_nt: TGCGCCAGCAGCCAAGGGCTAGCGGGTTGGGATGAGCAGTTCTTC
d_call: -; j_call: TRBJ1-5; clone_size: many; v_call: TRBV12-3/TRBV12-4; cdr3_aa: CASSLARRGQPQHF; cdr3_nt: TGTGCCAGCAGTTTAGCCCGAAGGGGACAGCCCCAGCATTTT
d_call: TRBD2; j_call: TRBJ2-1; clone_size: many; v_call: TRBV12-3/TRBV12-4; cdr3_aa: CASSFLAGSGNEQFF; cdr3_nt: TGTGCCAGCAGTTTTCTAGCGGGGAGTGGGAATGAGCAGTTCTTC
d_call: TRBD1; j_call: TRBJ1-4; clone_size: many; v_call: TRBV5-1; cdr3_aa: CASSFGTDEKLFF; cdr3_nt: TGCGCCAGCAGCTTCGGGACAGACGAAAAACTGTTTTTT
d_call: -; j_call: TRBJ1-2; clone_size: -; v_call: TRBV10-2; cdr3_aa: CASLGGSGYTF; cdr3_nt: TGCGCCAGCCTAGGGGGTAGTGGCTACACCTTC
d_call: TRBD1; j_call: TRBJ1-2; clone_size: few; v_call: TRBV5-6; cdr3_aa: CASSSWGQGDYGYTF; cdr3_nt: TGTGCCAGCAGCTCCTGGGGACAGGGCGACTATGGCTACACCTTC
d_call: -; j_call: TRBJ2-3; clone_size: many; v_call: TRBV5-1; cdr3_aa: CASSGRLSTDTQYF; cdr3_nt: TGCGCCAGCAGCGGTCGCTTAAGCACAGATACGCAGTATTTT
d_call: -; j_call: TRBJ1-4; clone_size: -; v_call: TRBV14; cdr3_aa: CASSQGTLPGEKLFF; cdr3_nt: TGTGCCAGCAGCCAAGGAACACTACCGGGTGAAAAACTGTTTTTT
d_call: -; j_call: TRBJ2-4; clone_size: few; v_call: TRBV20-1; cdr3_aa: CSAHAGNIQYF; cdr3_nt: TGCAGTGCCCACGCGGGTAACATTCAGTACTTC
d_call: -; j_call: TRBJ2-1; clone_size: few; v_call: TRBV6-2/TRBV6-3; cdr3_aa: CASQSPGRVYNEQFF; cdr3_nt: TGTGCCAGCCAGAGTCCTGGCAGGGTGTACAATGAGCAGTTCTTC
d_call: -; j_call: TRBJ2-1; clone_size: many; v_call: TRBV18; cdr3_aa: CASSPSRGFVDEQFF; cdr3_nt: TGTGCCAGCTCACCTAGCCGGGGCTTTGTGGATGAGCAGTTCTTC
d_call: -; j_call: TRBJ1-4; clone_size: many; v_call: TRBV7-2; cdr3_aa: CASSLGQASTNEKLFF; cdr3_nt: TGTGCCAGCAGCTTAGGACAGGCTTCAACTAATGAAAAACTGTTTTTT
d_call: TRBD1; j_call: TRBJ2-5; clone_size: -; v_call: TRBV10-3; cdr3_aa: CATTRTGGRETQYF; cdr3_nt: TGTGCCACAACGCGGACAGGGGGCAGGGAGACCCAGTACTTC
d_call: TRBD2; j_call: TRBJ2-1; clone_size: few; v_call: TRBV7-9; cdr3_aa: CASSLAASGRSGEQFF; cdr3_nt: TGTGCCAGCAGCTTAGCTGCTAGCGGGAGATCCGGTGAGCAGTTCTTC
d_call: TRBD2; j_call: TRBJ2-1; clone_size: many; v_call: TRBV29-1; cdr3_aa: CSGGLAGVNEQFF; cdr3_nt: TGCAGCGGGGGGCTAGCGGGAGTGAATGAGCAGTTCTTC
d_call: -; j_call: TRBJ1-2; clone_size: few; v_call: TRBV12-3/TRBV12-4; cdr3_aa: CASSLSGGAGYGYTF; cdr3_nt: TGTGCCAGCAGTTTAAGTGGGGGGGCAGGCTATGGCTACACCTTC
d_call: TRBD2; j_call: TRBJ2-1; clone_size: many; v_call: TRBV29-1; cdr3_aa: CSVLLAGIDNEQFF; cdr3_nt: TGCAGCGTCCTCCTAGCGGGAATCGATAATGAGCAGTTCTTC
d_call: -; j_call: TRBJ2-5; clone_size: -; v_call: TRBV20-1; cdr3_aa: CSARDPQGQETQYF; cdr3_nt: TGCAGTGCTAGAGATCCGCAGGGCCAAGAGACCCAGTACTTC
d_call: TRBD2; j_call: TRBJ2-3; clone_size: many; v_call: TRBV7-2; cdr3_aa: CASSSGLAARHTQYF; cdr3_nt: TGTGCCAGCAGCTCTGGACTAGCCGCCCGACATACGCAGTATTTT
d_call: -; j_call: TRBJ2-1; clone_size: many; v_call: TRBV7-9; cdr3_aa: CASSLSVSYNEQFF; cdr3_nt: TGTGCCAGCAGCTTAAGCGTATCCTACAATGAGCAGTTCTTC